This TCR beta chain was observed in a study of blood T cells in healthy people across ages. The V gene's germline CDR1 is SGHTA and CDR2 FQGNSA. Trimming left V 1 base short and J 6 bases short, with 14 bases between. The CDR3 runs 15 residues. This clonotype was observed a few times. Next came a second PCR, run for roughly 6 to 11 cycles, which used a sample-barcoded 5' primer along with a J-beta primer mix. TCRdb called the 5' RACE reads again in MiXCR, with one record for every CDR3 protein. The sample has hundreds of thousands of distinct CDR3 sequences; under 45% are singletons. The chain joins TRBV7-2 to TRBJ2-3; D might be TRBD1 or TRBD2, each matching 6 bases. The sequence derives from a man aged 60-69 years in good health. The specimen was blood. CDR3 bases: TGTGCCAGCAGCTTAGTGCTAGGGGGGTCGGATACGCAGTATTTT. It is translated as CASSLVLGGSDTQYF. Full variable domain (remainder filled in from reference TRBV7-2 and TRBJ2-3): GAGVSQSPSNKVTEKGKDVELRCDPISGHTALYWYRQSLGQGLEFLIYFQGNSAPDKSGLPSDRFSAERTGGSVSTLTIQRTQQEDSAVYLCASSLVLGGSDTQYFGPGTRLTVL.